The next 7 T cell receptor beta chains were all read from a single sample in a study of blood T cell repertoires in COVID-19. The assay was immunoSEQ multiplex PCR, and TCRdb's table has in-frame clones only and misses some. The sample lists around 220,000 clones, 84% occurring once. Input material: peripheral blood. The receptors stem from a man aged 25-45 years with active or convalescent COVID-19.

V usage is TRBV4-2 and J usage is TRBJ2-3; 10 bases align to TRBD2. The CDR3 covers 16 residues. CDR1 is LGHNA, CDR2 YNFKEQ, per germline. The J segment lost 2 bases and the V segment lost 3 bases, leaving 5 bases of the junction unmatched. CDR3: CASSHSTSGHTDTQYF. In nucleotides, the CDR3 is TGTGCCAGCAGCCACTCGACTAGCGGGCACACAGATACGCAGTATTTT.

This chain links TRBV7-2 with TRBJ2-7; 12 nucleotides match TRBD2. The germline gives CDR1 SGHTA, CDR2 FQGNSA. Trimming removed 1 base from V and 7 bases from J; junction bases left unmatched: 5. The CDR3 is made up of 15 amino acids. Written as DNA, the CDR3 is TGTGCCAGCAGCTTAGACACTAGCGGGAGGAGTGAGCAGTACTTC. Residues: CASSLDTSGRSEQYF.

This clone has more than one count but fewer than ten. The rearrangement links TRBV9 to TRBJ1-2; 9 bases align to TRBD1. The CDR3 consists of 14 residues. After removal of 4 bases from V and 8 bases from J, the junction contained 9 bases not matched to a gene. Germline CDR1 SGDLS, CDR2 YYNGEE. CDR3 in DNA: TGTGCCAGCAGCCCCGGACAGGGGAAGAACGGCTACACCTTC. Translated, it gives CASSPGQGKNGYTF.

The chain has TRBV4-2 and TRBJ2-2; maybe TRBD1 (7 bases). V was pared by 1 base and J by 4 bases, with 22 bases between. From germline, CDR1 is LGHNA and CDR2 YNFKEQ. The CDR3 is 19 residues long. CDR3 DNA sequence: TGTGCCAGCAGCCAAGCTGGGGGGCTCCGGGACAGACCCACCGGGGAGCTGTTTTTT. Translated, it gives CASSQAGGLRDRPTGELFF.

This chain uses TRBV7-9 with TRBJ2-3; 8 nucleotides line up with TRBD1. CDR3 length: 14 amino acids. Trimming removed 5 bases from V and 6 bases from J; junction bases left unmatched: 7. Germline CDR1 SEHNR, CDR2 FQNEAQ (reference sequence). CDR3 nucleotides: TGTGCCAGCAGCAATACAGGGGGTAGGGATACGCAGTATTTT. This sequence encodes CASSNTGGRDTQYF.

J is TRBJ2-7 and V is TRBV3-1 (or the pseudogene TRBV3-2); D uncertain. Germline assignment: CDR1 LGHDT and CDR2 YNNKEL (reference sequence). Trimming shortened V by 2 bases and J by 4 bases, and 9 bases separated the two germline ends. This CDR3 region has 13 residues. The CDR3 protein is CASSQSPLYEQYF. The CDR3 coding sequence is TGTGCCAGCAGCCAATCCCCTTTATACGAGCAGTACTTC.

This clone was seen a single time. The J gene is TRBJ1-6, the V gene TRBV5-5, with 7 bases matching TRBD1. Germline CDR1 and CDR2: SGHKS and YYEKEE (reference sequence). V trimming: 4 bases; J trimming: 6 bases; junction bases outside the gene matches: 7. CDR3 length equals 15 residues. Here the CDR3 DNA reads TGTGCCAGCAGCACAAGACAGGGAACTAATTCACCCCTCCACTTT. This gives the protein CASSTRQGTNSPLHF.